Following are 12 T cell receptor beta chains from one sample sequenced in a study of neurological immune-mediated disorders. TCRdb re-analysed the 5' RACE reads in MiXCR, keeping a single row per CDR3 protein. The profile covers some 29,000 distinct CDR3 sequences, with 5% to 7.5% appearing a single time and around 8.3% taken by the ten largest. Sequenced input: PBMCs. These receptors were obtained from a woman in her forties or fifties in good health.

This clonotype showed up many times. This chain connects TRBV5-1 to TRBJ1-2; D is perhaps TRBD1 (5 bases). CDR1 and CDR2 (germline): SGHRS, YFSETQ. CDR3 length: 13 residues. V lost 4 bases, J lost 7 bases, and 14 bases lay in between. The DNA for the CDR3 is TGCGCCAGCAGCGATGCCGGGACTAGTGGCTACACCTTC. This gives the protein CASSDAGTSGYTF.

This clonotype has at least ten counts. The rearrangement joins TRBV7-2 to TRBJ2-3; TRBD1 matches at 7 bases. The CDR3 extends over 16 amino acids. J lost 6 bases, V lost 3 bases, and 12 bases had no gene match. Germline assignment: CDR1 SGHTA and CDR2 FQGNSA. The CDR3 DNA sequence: TGTGCCAGCAGCTTTGGTAGAAGACAGGGTTTGGATACGCAGTATTTT. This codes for CASSFGRRQGLDTQYF.

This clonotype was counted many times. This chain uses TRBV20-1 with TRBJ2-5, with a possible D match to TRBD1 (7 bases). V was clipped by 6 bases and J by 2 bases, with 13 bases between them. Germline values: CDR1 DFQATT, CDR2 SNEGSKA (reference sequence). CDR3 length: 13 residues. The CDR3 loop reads CSAGGTAQETQYF. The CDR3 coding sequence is TGCAGTGCCGGCGGGACAGCACAAGAGACCCAGTACTTC.

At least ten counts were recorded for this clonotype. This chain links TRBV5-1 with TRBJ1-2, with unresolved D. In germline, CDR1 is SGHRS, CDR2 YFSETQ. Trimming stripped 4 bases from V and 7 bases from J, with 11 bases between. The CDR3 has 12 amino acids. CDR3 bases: TGCGCCAGCAGCAGGGAGGACTTTGGCTACACCTTC. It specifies CASSREDFGYTF.

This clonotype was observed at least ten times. The CDR3: CASSLGQNLYNSPLHF. CDR3 DNA: TGTGCCAGCAGCTTGGGACAGAACCTATATAATTCACCCCTCCACTTT. The chain links TRBV7-9 to TRBJ1-6; 7 nucleotides agree with TRBD1. This CDR3 spans 16 amino acids. Per the germline V gene, CDR1 is SEHNR and CDR2 is FQNEAQ (reference sequence). Germline trimming cut 3 bases from V and 4 bases from J; bases unmatched to any gene: 6. Drawing the rest from reference TRBV7-9 and TRBJ1-6, the complete variable domain is DTGVSQNPRHKITKRGQNVTFRCDPISEHNRLYWYRQTLGQGPEFLTYFQNEAQLEKSRLLSDRFSAERPKGSFSTLEIQRTEQGDSAMYLCASSLGQNLYNSPLHFGNGTRLTVT.

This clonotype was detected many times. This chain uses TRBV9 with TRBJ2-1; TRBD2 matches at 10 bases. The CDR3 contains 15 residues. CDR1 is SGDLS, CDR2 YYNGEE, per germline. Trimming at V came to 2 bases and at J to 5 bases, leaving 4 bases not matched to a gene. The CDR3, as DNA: TGTGCCAGCAGCGTTATCCTAGCGGGGGACAATGAGCAGTTCTTC. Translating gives CASSVILAGDNEQFF. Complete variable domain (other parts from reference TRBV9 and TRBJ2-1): DSGVTQTPKHLITATGQRVTLRCSPRSGDLSVYWYQQSLDQGLQFLIQYYNGEERAKGNILERFSAQQFPDLHSELNLSSLELGDSALYFCASSVILAGDNEQFFGPGTRLTVL.

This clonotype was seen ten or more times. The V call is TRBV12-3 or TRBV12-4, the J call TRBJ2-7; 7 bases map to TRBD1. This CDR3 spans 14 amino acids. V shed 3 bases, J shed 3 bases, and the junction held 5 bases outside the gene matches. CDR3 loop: CASSFSQGVYEQYF. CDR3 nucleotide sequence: TGTGCCAGCAGTTTTAGTCAGGGGGTCTACGAGCAGTACTTC.

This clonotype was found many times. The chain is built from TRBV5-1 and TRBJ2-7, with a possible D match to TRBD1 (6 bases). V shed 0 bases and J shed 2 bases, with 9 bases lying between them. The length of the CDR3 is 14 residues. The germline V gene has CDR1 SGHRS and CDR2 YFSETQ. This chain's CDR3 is CASSLEQGPYEQYF. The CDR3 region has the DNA TGCGCCAGCAGCTTGGAACAGGGCCCCTACGAGCAGTACTTC.

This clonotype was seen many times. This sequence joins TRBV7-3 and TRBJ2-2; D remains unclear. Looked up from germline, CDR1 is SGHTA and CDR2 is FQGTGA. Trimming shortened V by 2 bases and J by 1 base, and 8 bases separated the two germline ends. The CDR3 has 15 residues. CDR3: CASSLYSGNTGELFF. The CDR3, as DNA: TGTGCCAGCAGCTTATATTCGGGGAACACCGGGGAGCTGTTTTTT.

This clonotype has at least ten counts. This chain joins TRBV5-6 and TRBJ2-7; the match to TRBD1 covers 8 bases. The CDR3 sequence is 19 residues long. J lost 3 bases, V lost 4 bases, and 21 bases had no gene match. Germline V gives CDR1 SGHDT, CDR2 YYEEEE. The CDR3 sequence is CASSPRVGLGRGPYYEQYF. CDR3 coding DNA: TGTGCCAGCAGCCCCCGAGTGGGGTTGGGCAGGGGGCCTTACTACGAGCAGTACTTC.

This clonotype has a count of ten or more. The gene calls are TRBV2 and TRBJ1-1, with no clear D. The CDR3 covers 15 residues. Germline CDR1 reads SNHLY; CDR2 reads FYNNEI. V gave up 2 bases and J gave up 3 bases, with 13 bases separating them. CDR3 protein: CASSESEIRDTEAFF. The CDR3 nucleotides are TGTGCCAGCAGTGAATCCGAGATCCGGGACACTGAAGCTTTCTTT.

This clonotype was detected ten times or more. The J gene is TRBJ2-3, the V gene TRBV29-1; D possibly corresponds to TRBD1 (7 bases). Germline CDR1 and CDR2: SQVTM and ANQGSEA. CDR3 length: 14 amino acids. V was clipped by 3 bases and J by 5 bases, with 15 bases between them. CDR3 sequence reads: CSVDKEGARDTQYF. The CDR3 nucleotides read TGCAGCGTTGATAAGGAGGGGGCGCGAGATACGCAGTATTTT.